Listed below are T cell receptor beta chains from one sample, sequenced in a study of blood T cell repertoires in COVID-19. Some clones are missing from TCRdb's copy, which holds only in-frame ones; the method was immunoSEQ multiplex PCR. This sample has just over 650,000 clones, with approximately 90% found just once. Sequencing was performed on peripheral blood. The receptors were sampled from a young woman with acute or convalescent COVID-19. The conserved cysteine and the conserved F or W are not part of the CDR3 here. A D gene is named only where the DNA matches it firmly. Where a row states a size, it is once, few, many or the class of an expanded clone; other rows omit it.

v_call | d_call | clone_size | cdr3_aa
TRBV9 | - | - | ASSGQGLHEQY
TRBV27 | - | - | ASSPAGSPGPQH
TRBV29-1 | TRBD1 | - | SVEEQGVPGNTIY
TRBV6-2/TRBV6-3 | TRBD1 | - | ASSYGMQGARNQPQH
TRBV24-1 | - | - | ATSPGNQPQH
TRBV19 | TRBD2 | - | ASSITSGGASTDTQY
TRBV7-2 | TRBD1 | - | ASRPDRGPAF
TRBV11-2 | TRBD1 | - | ASSLAGGGGVFGAF
TRBV25-1 | - | once | ASSVVGDDGYT
TRBV29-1 | TRBD2 | - | SVDPPRGGRADTQY
TRBV5-4 | - | - | ASGTGYGYT
TRBV4-1 | - | - | ASSQQIGGQQETQY
TRBV4-2 | - | - | ASSQEVSFPQF
TRBV27 | TRBD1 | - | ASRGQRNTEAF
TRBV7-2 | - | - | ASSQRQDPYYSNQPQH
TRBV3-1/TRBV3-2 | - | - | ASSRREGGDTEAF
TRBV7-3 | - | - | ASSPGVRGLPNTGELF
TRBV6-5 | - | - | ASSLNNEQF
TRBV9 | TRBD2 | - | ASSPRAGVSYEQY
TRBV9 | TRBD1 | - | AGPLNRDRGPKTYGYT
TRBV18 | - | - | ASSGQWGDGGYT
TRBV7-9 | - | - | ASSSWTDAETQY
TRBV7-2 | - | - | ASSLGGSSVNEQF
TRBV27 | - | - | ASSSAYEQY
TRBV2 | TRBD1 | - | ASSAETGVAYEQY
TRBV12-3/TRBV12-4 | - | - | ASSPQETQY
TRBV20-1 | - | - | SARGTLEQY
TRBV7-2 | TRBD1 | once | ASSPGGDRGLGYT
TRBV29-1 | - | - | SGRQDTDTQY
TRBV4-1 | TRBD2 | - | ASSQGQGGKFQETQY
TRBV27 | TRBD1 | - | ASSSTTGGLWTGELF
TRBV2 | TRBD2 | - | ASSGAGRETQY
TRBV18 | TRBD1 | - | ASSPDRVPYNSPLH
TRBV27 | - | - | ASSTAGEILYGGQY
TRBV24-1 | - | - | ATSLAGGNQPQH
TRBV5-1 | TRBD1 | - | ASSSPGTEADTQY
TRBV4-3 | TRBD1 | - | ASSQDDRGREQY
TRBV6-5 | TRBD1 | - | ASSTTGGGREKLF
TRBV7-8 | - | once | ASSPSRTNEKLF
TRBV24-1 | - | - | ATSDLDIISTDTQY
TRBV4-1 | - | - | ASSLGVGYT
TRBV3-1/TRBV3-2 | - | - | ASSQWPRFNYGYT
TRBV7-2 | - | once | ASSFLDGFNQPQH
TRBV11-2 | TRBD1 | - | ATSAAGTASYEQY
TRBV24-1 | - | once | ATSDPKDSSNTGELF
TRBV5-5 | - | - | ASSLGLRYGEAF
TRBV3-1/TRBV3-2 | - | - | ASSQRGGYEQY
TRBV18 | - | - | ASSPKIRETQY
TRBV6-6 | TRBD1 | - | ASDGTGLGANYGYT
TRBV18 | TRBD1 | - | ASSRAGGVGEKLF
TRBV5-6 | TRBD1 | - | ASSRPTGPIETQY
TRBV5-6 | TRBD1 | many | ASSWDRATGELF
TRBV9 | - | - | ASSVGSGQPQH
TRBV4-2 | TRBD1 | - | ASSQEDRVHFSNQPQH
TRBV11-3 | - | - | ASSFNTGHTQY
TRBV19 | TRBD1 | - | ASSPLGGQVKNIQY
TRBV30 | TRBD1 | few | AWNLGQGEGGYT